The next 23 T cell receptor beta chains were all read from a single sample in a study of T cell responses to AZD1222 COVID-19 vaccine. Assay: immunoSEQ multiplex PCR; the TCRdb copy retains only in-frame clones and omits some. The sample lists fewer than 150,000 clones; 93% were seen once. The sequences come from peripheral blood, collected on day 0 of AZD1222 vaccination. These receptors all stem from an adult in good health.

The J gene is TRBJ1-5, the V gene TRBV6-5; 7 bases map to TRBD1. Germline loops: CDR1 MNHEY, CDR2 SVGAGI. This CDR3 spans 15 amino acids. The V and J ends lost 6 bases and 0 bases, in that order; junction bases with no gene match: 5. CDR3 nucleotide sequence: TGTGCCAGCAGCGAGACAGGGAATAGCAATCAGCCCCAGCATTTT. Protein sequence: CASSETGNSNQPQHF.

This clone was seen only a few times. This rearrangement joins TRBV7-9 to TRBJ2-2; D possibly corresponds to TRBD2 (5 bases). The CDR3 is made up of 14 amino acids. V lost 10 bases to trimming and J lost 0 bases, with 12 bases between them. The germline gives CDR1 SEHNR, CDR2 FQNEAQ (reference sequence). CDR3 sequence (DNA): TGTGCCATAACCGGGATCGCGAACACCGGGGAGCTGTTTTTT. Amino acids: CAITGIANTGELFF.

The chain couples TRBV5-4 to TRBJ1-5; D not resolved. The V gene's germline CDR1 is SGHNT and CDR2 YYREEE (reference sequence). CDR3 size: 18 residues. The ends were cut back, 2 bases at V and 5 bases at J, with 23 bases in the middle. The CDR3 DNA is TGTGCCAGCAGCTTCCCACGAGGAAGGGTGATGACGGATCAGCCCCAGCATTTT. Translated: CASSFPRGRVMTDQPQHF. Full variable domain (outside the CDR3, taken from reference TRBV5-4 and TRBJ1-5): ETGVTQSPTHLIKTRGQQVTLRCSSQSGHNTVSWYQQALGQGPQFIFQYYREEENGRGNFPPRFSGLQFPNYSSELNVNALELDDSALYLCASSFPRGRVMTDQPQHFGDGTRLSIL.

The chain is built from TRBV4-1 and TRBJ1-3; possible D gene TRBD1, 6 bases. This CDR3 contains 15 residues. V was clipped by 5 bases and J by 0 bases, with 11 bases between them. Germline-derived CDR1 and CDR2 are MGHRA and YSYEKL. In nucleotides, the CDR3 is TGCGCCAGCAGCAGGGGGTTGGACTCTGGAAACACCATATATTTT. It translates to CASSRGLDSGNTIYF.

The chain is built from TRBV4-1 and TRBJ1-1, with 7 nucleotides matching TRBD1. The CDR3 consists of 16 residues. After removal of 3 bases from V and 3 bases from J, the junction contained 10 bases not matched to a gene. From germline, CDR1 is MGHRA and CDR2 YSYEKL. CDR3 nucleotide sequence: TGCGCCAGCAGCCAGGGACAGTGGGAAATCCACACTGAAGCTTTCTTT. Its translation is CASSQGQWEIHTEAFF.

The chain uses TRBV5-4 and TRBJ2-7, with 9 bases aligning to TRBD2. This CDR3 contains 17 residues. Per the germline V gene, CDR1 is SGHNT and CDR2 is YYREEE (reference sequence). V shed 4 bases and J 3 bases; nucleotides not matched to a gene: 14. The CDR3 DNA reads TGTGCCAGCAGCCCCCTCGGGACAGCGGGAGGAGACTACGAGCAGTACTTC. Amino acid sequence: CASSPLGTAGGDYEQYF.

This rearrangement joins TRBV11-2 to TRBJ2-1; D gene unclear. The CDR3 is 15 amino acids. The V end was cut by 1 base, the J end by 0 bases, with 7 bases between. CDR1 and CDR2 (germline): SGHAT, FQNNGV. CDR3 residues: CASSLGTGSYNEQFF. CDR3 nucleotide sequence: TGTGCCAGCAGCTTAGGGACGGGCTCCTACAATGAGCAGTTCTTC.

V and J are TRBV7-8 and TRBJ1-5; a possible D gene is TRBD1 (5 bases). The V and J ends lost 3 bases and 0 bases respectively, with 9 bases between them. This CDR3 is built from 15 residues. CDR1 is SGHVS, CDR2 FQNEAQ, per germline. CDR3 in DNA: TGTGCCAGCAGCTTCGCAGGGAATAGCAATCAGCCCCAGCATTTT. Encoded protein: CASSFAGNSNQPQHF.

The rearrangement joins TRBV5-8 to TRBJ2-7, with 7 positions matching TRBD1. Trimming at V came to 4 bases and at J to 4 bases, leaving 11 bases not matched to a gene. The V gene's germline CDR1 is SGHTS and CDR2 YDEGEE. This CDR3 has 15 residues. The CDR3 is CASSRRQGVLYEQYF. The CDR3 nucleotides are TGTGCCAGCAGCCGCCGACAGGGAGTATTATACGAGCAGTACTTC.

In this sample, this clone turned up once. V gene TRBV5-1 combines with J gene TRBJ1-2, with D possibly TRBD1 on 5 matching bases. Trimming removed 4 bases at V and 5 bases at J, with 18 bases between. The CDR3 is 15 residues long. Germline lookup yields CDR1 SGHRS and CDR2 YFSETQ. Here the CDR3 DNA reads TGCGCCAGCAGCCCCCAAACCGGGACTTCGTATGGCTACACCTTC. As protein: CASSPQTGTSYGYTF.

The chain links TRBV6-6 to TRBJ1-2, with D hard to call. The CDR3 is 14 residues long. V lost 0 bases to trimming and J lost 4 bases, with 9 bases between them. Germline V gene sequence: CDR1 MNHNY, CDR2 SVGAGI (reference sequence). Here the CDR3 reads CASSYSKESYGYTF. The DNA for the CDR3 is TGTGCCAGCAGTTACTCTAAAGAGTCCTATGGCTACACCTTC.

The chain carries TRBV6-2 or TRBV6-3 and TRBJ2-2; D gene uncertain. In germline, CDR1 is MNHEY, CDR2 SVGEGT. V was shortened by 6 bases and J by 6 bases, with 11 bases between the two germline ends. The CDR3 length is 13 residues. For the CDR3, the DNA is TGTGCCAGCAGCCGTCTAGGGTCCGGGGAGCTGTTTTTT. Translation: CASSRLGSGELFF.

The chain recombines TRBV7-9 with TRBJ2-2, with D tentatively TRBD2 (6 bases). Trimming removed 4 bases at V and 2 bases at J, with 17 bases between. The germline CDR1 and CDR2 sequences are SEHNR and FQNEAQ (reference sequence). This CDR3 contains 17 residues. CDR3 sequence: CASSSPTSPKNTGELFF. CDR3 nucleotide sequence: TGTGCCAGCAGCTCTCCTACTAGCCCGAAAAACACCGGGGAGCTGTTTTTT.

V usage is TRBV2 and J usage is TRBJ1-5; 10 bases are a match to TRBD1. CDR3 length: 15 amino acids. CDR1 is SNHLY, CDR2 FYNNEI, per germline. V trimming: 6 bases; J trimming: 10 bases; junction bases outside the gene matches: 12. DNA for the CDR3: TGTGCCAGCAGGACCACCGGGACAGGGGTTCAACCCCAGCATTTT. This gives the protein CASRTTGTGVQPQHF.

The chain has TRBV27 and TRBJ2-3, with TRBD1 matching 7 bases. J gave up 4 bases and V 6 bases, and 10 bases lay outside the gene matches. The CDR3 has 15 amino acids. The V gene's germline CDR1 is MNHEY and CDR2 SMNVEV (reference sequence). As DNA, the CDR3 is TGTGCCAGCAGCCAACTCGGGACAGCCGCAGATACGCAGTATTTT. As protein: CASSQLGTAADTQYF.

This clone was counted only a few times. J is TRBJ2-3 and V is TRBV6-2 or TRBV6-3; unclear D gene. V lost 7 bases and J lost 2, with 13 bases in between. The CDR3 is 14 residues long. Germline-derived CDR1 and CDR2 are MNHEY and SVGEGT. The CDR3 protein is CASNPWLYTDTQYF. The CDR3 bases are TGTGCCAGCAACCCCTGGCTCTACACAGATACGCAGTATTTT.

This sequence joins TRBV7-2 and TRBJ1-5; 7 bases align to TRBD1. This CDR3 has 18 amino acids. Trimming removed 7 bases from V and 8 bases from J; junction bases left unmatched: 23. Germline-derived CDR1 and CDR2 are SGHTA and FQGNSA. Written as DNA, the CDR3 is TGTGCCAGCAAGATCACTCCGACAACAGGGGCGTTTTGGGAGCCCCAGCATTTT. This gives the protein CASKITPTTGAFWEPQHF.

This clone has only one observation. V usage is TRBV11-2 and J usage is TRBJ1-3; the match to TRBD1 covers 12 bases. The germline V gene has CDR1 SGHAT and CDR2 FQNNGV. Germline trimming cut 7 bases from V and 4 bases from J; bases unmatched to any gene: 5. The length of the CDR3 is 15 residues. This chain's CDR3 is CASTRGTGGGNTIYF. The CDR3, as DNA: TGTGCCAGCACCAGGGGGACAGGGGGCGGAAACACCATATATTTT.

The V and J genes are TRBV20-1 and TRBJ2-3; D gene unclear. CDR1 and CDR2 from the germline V gene are DFQATT and SNEGSKA (reference sequence). The ends were cut back, 3 bases at V and 3 bases at J, with 4 bases in the middle. CDR3 length: 11 residues. The CDR3 is CSASPTDTQYF. The CDR3 region has the DNA TGCAGTGCTAGCCCTACAGATACGCAGTATTTT.

This chain uses TRBV2 with TRBJ2-7; the match to TRBD2 covers 8 bases. Trimming removed 3 bases from V and 2 bases from J; junction bases left unmatched: 3. CDR1 and CDR2 from the germline V gene are SNHLY and FYNNEI. The CDR3 loop spans 14 amino acids. CDR3 sequence (DNA): TGTGCCAGCAGTGACGTAGCGGGACCCTACGAGCAGTACTTC. This encodes CASSDVAGPYEQYF. Complete variable domain (other parts from reference TRBV2 and TRBJ2-7): EPEVTQTPSHQVTQMGQEVILRCVPISNHLYFYWYRQILGQKVEFLVSFYNNEISEKSEIFDDQFSVERPDGSNFTLKIRSTKLEDSAMYFCASSDVAGPYEQYFGPGTRLTVT.

J is TRBJ2-3 and V is TRBV7-3; unclear D gene. Germline CDR1 is SGHTA and CDR2 is FQGTGA. Trimming removed 2 bases from V and 1 base from J, with 4 bases in between. CDR3 size: 13 residues. This chain's CDR3 is CASSLVGTDTQYF. CDR3 coding DNA: TGTGCCAGCAGCTTAGTCGGCACAGATACGCAGTATTTT.

The CDR3 spells CATSRDIGTGGYEQYF. DNA of the CDR3: TGTGCCACCAGCAGAGATATAGGGACAGGGGGGTACGAGCAGTACTTC. V and J are TRBV15 and TRBJ2-7; 11 nucleotides match TRBD1. Trimming at V came to 0 bases and at J to 4 bases, leaving 5 bases not matched to a gene. In germline, CDR1 is LNHNV, CDR2 YYDKDF (reference sequence). The CDR3 consists of 16 residues.

In this sample, this clone turned up once. A read error may account for a junction end that differs from germline. V usage is TRBV14 and J usage is TRBJ2-7; possibly TRBD1 for D (6 bases). The CDR3 covers 13 residues. Germline CDR1 SGHDN, CDR2 FVKESK. The chain's CDR3 is CASSQGASGVGAF. The CDR3 DNA follows: TGTGCCAGCAGCCAAGGCGCGTCAGGGGTAGGGGCCTTC.